The 18 T cell receptor beta chains below come from one sample, sequenced in a study of cytomegalovirus exposure and HLA in healthy donors. 13 Jbeta primers and 60 Vbeta primers were used for the PCR. TCRdb's table, derived via immunoSEQ multiplex PCR, lists solely in-frame clones and lacks some. Altogether 40,000 to 45,000 clones are present, around 56% being singletons, with the ten largest covering around 6%. Sequenced: PBMCs. The receptors come from a man in his 60s in good health and CMV-seronegative.

This clone was picked up a small number of times. This chain uses TRBV29-1 with TRBJ2-7; no clear D gene. Germline-derived CDR1 and CDR2 are SQVTM and ANQGSEA. CDR3 length: 12 amino acids. Between the trimmed V and J ends, which lost 7 bases and 6 bases, there was a span of 16 bases. CDR3 sequence reads: CSGGSSDSEQYF. The CDR3 DNA reads as TGCAGCGGCGGCTCTAGTGACTCCGAGCAGTACTTC.

The V call is TRBV6-6, the J call TRBJ1-5; 8 bases align to TRBD1. CDR3 size: 15 residues. In germline, CDR1 is MNHNY, CDR2 SVGAGI (reference sequence). Trimming cost V 6 bases and J 1 base; bases outside gene matches: 5. As DNA, the CDR3 is TGTGCCAGCAGGCACCGGGACAGGAGCAATCAGCCCCAGCATTTT. As protein: CASRHRDRSNQPQHF.

This chain uses TRBV7-2 with TRBJ1-4, with TRBD1 identical over 7 bases. This CDR3 comprises 13 residues. The germline V gene encodes CDR1 SGHTA and CDR2 FQGNSA. The V segment lost 5 bases and the J segment 7 bases; nucleotides outside the gene matches: 4. The CDR3 region is CASSRPGGEKLFF. In DNA, the CDR3 is TGTGCCAGCAGCCGTCCAGGGGGTGAAAAACTGTTTTTT.

As DNA, the CDR3 is TGTGCTAGGGGCGAGAACACTGAAGCTTTCTTT. As protein: CARGENTEAFF. The chain uses TRBV30 and TRBJ1-1; possibly TRBD1 for D (5 bases). The germline V gene has CDR1 GTSNPN and CDR2 SVGIG (reference sequence). This CDR3 spans 11 amino acids. The whole variable domain, remainder taken from reference TRBV30 and TRBJ1-1, is SQTIHQWPATLVQPVGSPLSLECTVEGTSNPNLYWYRQAAGRGLQLLFYSVGIGQISSEVPQNLSASRPQDRQFILSSKKLLLSDSGFYLCARGENTEAFFGQGTRLTVV.

In DNA form, the CDR3 reads TGTGCCAGCAGTTTCGGGACAGGGAGCATAACCTATGGCTACACCTTC. It yields the protein CASSFGTGSITYGYTF. The chain combines TRBV6-6 with TRBJ1-2, with 9 positions matching TRBD1. The CDR3 is 16 residues long. CDR1 is MNHNY, CDR2 SVGAGI, per germline (reference sequence). V dropped 4 bases and J dropped 4; count of bases not matched to a gene: 10.

The chain is built from TRBV28 and TRBJ1-5, with D tentatively TRBD1 (5 bases). The CDR3 has 14 amino acids. V shed 5 bases and J shed 5 bases, with 13 bases lying between them. CDR1 and CDR2 from the germline V gene are MDHEN and SYDVKM. For the CDR3, the DNA is TGTGCCAGCAGTCCCAACAGGTTTGATCAGCCCCAGCATTTT. This sequence encodes CASSPNRFDQPQHF.

This clone was detected only once. This chain connects TRBV11-2 to TRBJ1-2, with D hard to call. The CDR3 contains 15 residues. V was pared by 1 base and J by 8 bases, with 17 bases between. Germline-derived CDR1 and CDR2 are SGHAT and FQNNGV. The CDR3 spells CASSLAPRGVGGYTF. The CDR3 nucleotides are TGTGCCAGCAGCTTAGCCCCCCGCGGGGTCGGGGGCTACACCTTC.

This CDR3 is CASSAGTSGRETQYF. In DNA form, the CDR3 reads TGTGCCAGCAGTGCCGGGACTAGCGGGAGAGAGACCCAGTACTTC. This chain uses TRBV2 with TRBJ2-5; TRBD2 matches at 14 bases. After removal of 4 bases from V and 4 bases from J, the junction contained 2 bases not matched to a gene. This CDR3 contains 15 residues. Germline CDR1 is SNHLY and CDR2 is FYNNEI.

V and J are TRBV7-9 and TRBJ1-1, with no clear D. Trimming shortened V by 0 bases and J by 4 bases, and 9 bases separated the two germline ends. The germline V gene has CDR1 SEHNR and CDR2 FQNEAQ (reference sequence). The CDR3 has 14 amino acids. The chain's CDR3 is CASSLAIGSTEAFF. The CDR3 DNA reads TGTGCCAGCAGCTTAGCTATAGGGAGCACTGAAGCTTTCTTT.

The chain uses TRBV19 and TRBJ1-2; TRBD1 matches at 10 bases. The CDR3 covers 14 residues. Germline V lookup: CDR1 LNHDA, CDR2 SQIVND (reference sequence). V gave up 4 bases and J gave up 1 base; unmatched junction bases: 0. The CDR3 here is CASSRDRGNYGYTF. DNA of the CDR3: TGTGCCAGTAGTAGGGACAGGGGTAACTATGGCTACACCTTC.

This clone was observed at least ten times. This sequence joins TRBV7-2 and TRBJ1-4, with no clear D. Germline CDR1 SGHTA, CDR2 FQGNSA. The CDR3 sequence is 13 residues long. The V end was cut by 4 bases, the J end by 4 bases, with 7 bases between. The DNA for the CDR3 is TGTGCCAGCAGCTCCATACTTAATGAAAAACTGTTTTTT. Translation gives CASSSILNEKLFF.

Remarks on this clone: An end of the junction differs from the germline gene, which may be a read error. J is TRBJ2-5 and V is TRBV6-1, with a tentative D call TRBD2 (6 bases). Germline V gene lookup returns CDR1 MNHNS and CDR2 SASEGT. The CDR3 consists of 13 residues. This CDR3 is CASSEHFDSGEHF. CDR3 nucleotide sequence: TGTGCCAGCAGTGAACATTTTGACTCGGGAGAGCACTTC.

This clone was observed a handful of times. The gene calls are TRBV25-1 and TRBJ1-4; a weak D match, TRBD1 (5 bases). CDR1 and CDR2 (germline): MGHDK, SYGVNS. The CDR3 consists of 14 residues. The V and J ends lost 2 bases and 7 bases respectively, with 11 bases between them. This CDR3 is CASSEGALSEKLFF. The CDR3 coding sequence is TGTGCCAGCAGTGAAGGGGCGTTGAGTGAAAAACTGTTTTTT.

The rearrangement links TRBV18 to TRBJ2-7, with 7 bases fitting TRBD1. This CDR3 region has 15 residues. V gave up 2 bases and J gave up 4 bases; unmatched junction bases: 8. Germline CDR1 reads KGHSH; CDR2 reads LQKENI. The CDR3 nucleotides read TGTGCCAGCTCACCAAGTGCGACAGGGCCGTACGAGCAGTACTTC. Protein: CASSPSATGPYEQYF. The full variable domain, completed using reference TRBV18 and TRBJ2-7, is NAGVMQNPRHLVRRRGQEARLRCSPMKGHSHVYWYRQLPEEGLKFMVYLQKENIIDESGMPKERFSAEFPKEGPSILRIQQVVRGDSAAYFCASSPSATGPYEQYFGPGTRLTVT.

This clone turned up a few times. This chain joins TRBV28 and TRBJ2-5, with D possibly TRBD2 on 6 matching bases. The V gene lost 6 bases and the J gene lost 0 bases, with 11 bases spanning the gap. The CDR3 runs 14 residues. CDR1 MDHEN and CDR2 SYDVKM come from the germline V gene. DNA of the CDR3: TGTGCCAGCAGACGGGAGCCCTACCAAGAGACCCAGTACTTC. Protein sequence: CASRREPYQETQYF.

The gene calls are TRBV5-1 and TRBJ2-3; 7 bases map to TRBD1. This CDR3 comprises 15 residues. Unmatched junction bases numbered 10, after V lost 4 bases and J lost 5 bases. Germline CDR1 is SGHRS and CDR2 is YFSETQ. This CDR3 reads CASSDRTGRQDTQYF. CDR3 DNA: TGCGCCAGCAGCGACCGGACAGGCCGCCAAGATACGCAGTATTTT.

The chain recombines TRBV6-5 with TRBJ1-5; no clear D gene. Germline CDR1 reads MNHEY; CDR2 reads SVGAGI. Trimming cost V 0 bases and J 7 bases, with 10 bases left between them. This CDR3 has 14 amino acids. The CDR3 region has the DNA TGTGCCAGCAGTTACTCCACAGCGGGGCAGCCCCAGCATTTT. This encodes CASSYSTAGQPQHF.

The gene calls are TRBV11-2 and TRBJ2-7; 11 bases agree with TRBD2. The CDR3 sequence is 15 residues long. Germline V gives CDR1 SGHAT, CDR2 FQNNGV. The V and J ends lost 5 bases and 6 bases, in that order; junction bases with no gene match: 9. CDR3 sequence (DNA): TGTGCCAGCAGCCGTCGTAGCGGGAGGGCTCTCGAGCAGTACTTC. Protein sequence: CASSRRSGRALEQYF. The full variable domain, rest sourced from reference TRBV11-2 and TRBJ2-7, is EAGVAQSPRYKIIEKRQSVAFWCNPISGHATLYWYQQILGQGPKLLIQFQNNGVVDDSQLPKDRFSAERLKGVDSTLKIQPAKLEDSAVYLCASSRRSGRALEQYFGPGTRLTVT.